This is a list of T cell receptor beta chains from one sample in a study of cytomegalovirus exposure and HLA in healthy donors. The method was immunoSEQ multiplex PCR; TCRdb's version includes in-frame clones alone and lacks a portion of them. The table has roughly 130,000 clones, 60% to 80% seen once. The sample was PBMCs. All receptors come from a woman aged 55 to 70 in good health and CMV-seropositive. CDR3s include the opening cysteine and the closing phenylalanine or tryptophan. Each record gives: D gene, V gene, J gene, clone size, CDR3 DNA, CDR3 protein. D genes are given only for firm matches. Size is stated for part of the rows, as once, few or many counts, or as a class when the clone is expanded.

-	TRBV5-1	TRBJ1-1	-	TGCGCCAGCAGCTTCGTGGGGCAGGACACTGAAGCTTTCTTT	CASSFVGQDTEAFF
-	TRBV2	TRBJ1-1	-	TGTGCCAGCGTTGACTTGGGGCCTTCTGAAGCTTTCTTT	CASVDLGPSEAFF
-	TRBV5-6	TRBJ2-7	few	TGTGCCAGCAGCTCTAATTCACAGGCTTCCTCCTACGAGCAGTACTTC	CASSSNSQASSYEQYF
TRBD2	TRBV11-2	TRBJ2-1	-	TGTGCCAGCAGCCCGGGACTAGGAAATGAGCAGTTCTTC	CASSPGLGNEQFF
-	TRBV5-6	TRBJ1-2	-	TGTGCCAGCAGCTTGGCAAGAGGCTATGGCTACACCTTC	CASSLARGYGYTF
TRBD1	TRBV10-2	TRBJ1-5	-	TGCGCCAGCTACCAGGGGGCGGCTCAGCCCCAGCATTTT	CASYQGAAQPQHF
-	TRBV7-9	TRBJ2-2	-	TGTGCCAGCAGCTTAGCGAGGTACTACAGGGATTTGAACACCGGGGAGCTGTTTTTT	CASSLARYYRDLNTGELFF
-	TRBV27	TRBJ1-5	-	TGTGCCAGCAGTTTAGAGGCCAGGGCAGGGCAGCCCCAGCATTTT	CASSLEARAGQPQHF
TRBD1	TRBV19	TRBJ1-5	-	TGTGCCAGTAGTTCCGACAGGGATCATCAGCCCCAGCATTTT	CASSSDRDHQPQHF
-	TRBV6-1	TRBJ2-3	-	TGTGCCACCTTCAGGTACACAGATACGCAGTATTTT	CATFRYTDTQYF
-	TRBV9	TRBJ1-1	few	TGTGCCAGCAGCGTAGTGTTCGGTGATGAAGCTTTCTTT	CASSVVFGDEAFF
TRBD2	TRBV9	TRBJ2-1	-	TGTGCCAGCACGCCCCCTAGCGGGGGGAACAATGAGCAGTTCTTC	CASTPPSGGNNEQFF
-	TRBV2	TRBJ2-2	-	TGTGCCAGCAGTGAATTCAGGTCGAACACCGGGGAGCTGTTTTTT	CASSEFRSNTGELFF
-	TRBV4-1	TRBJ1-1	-	TGCGCCAGCAGCCAAGATCCCCTAACGCAGGCAGGGTGGTCTGAAGCTTTCTTT	CASSQDPLTQAGWSEAFF
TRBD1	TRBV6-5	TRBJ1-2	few	TGTGCCAGCAGGTGGGACAGGGACGACTATGGCTACACCTTC	CASRWDRDDYGYTF
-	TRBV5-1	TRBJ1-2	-	TGCGCCAGCAGCTTGGAAGGCAGTAGGGGATATGGCTACACCTTC	CASSLEGSRGYGYTF
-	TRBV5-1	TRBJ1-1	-	TGCGCCAGCGGCGGCTCCCCGAGGCAACCCAACACTGAAGCTTTCTTT	CASGGSPRQPNTEAFF
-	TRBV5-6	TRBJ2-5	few	TGTGCCAGCAGCTTGCCGGGGGGCGGTCAGACCCAGTACTTC	CASSLPGGGQTQYF
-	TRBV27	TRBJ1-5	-	TGTGCCAGCAGTTTCGGTACAGGTCAGCCCCAGCATTTT	CASSFGTGQPQHF
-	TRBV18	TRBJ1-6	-	TGTGCCAGCTCACCCCGAGGAGGGCCCTATAATTCACCCCTCCACTTT	CASSPRGGPYNSPLHF
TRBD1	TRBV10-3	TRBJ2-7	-	TGTGCCACCCTTACGGGGACAGTCCTCTCCTACGAGCAGTACTTC	CATLTGTVLSYEQYF
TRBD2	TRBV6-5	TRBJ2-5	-	TGTGCCAGCAGTTGGACTAGCGGGGGGCAGGGGGAGACCCAGTACTTC	CASSWTSGGQGETQYF
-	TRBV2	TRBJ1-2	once	TGTGCCAGCAGTGAAGAAGGGGCTGGCTACACCTTC	CASSEEGAGYTF
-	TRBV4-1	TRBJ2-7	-	TGCGCCAGCAGCCAAGATCCCGGCCAGGCCTACGAGCAGTACTTC	CASSQDPGQAYEQYF
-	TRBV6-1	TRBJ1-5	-	TGTGCCAGCAGTAATGGACAGTCTAATCAGCCCCAGCATTTT	CASSNGQSNQPQHF
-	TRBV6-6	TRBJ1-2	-	TGTGCCAGCAGTTTCGATTTACGGGTCGATGGCTACACCTTC	CASSFDLRVDGYTF
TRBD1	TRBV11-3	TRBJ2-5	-	TGTGCCAGCAGCCTATCGGGACAGGGAGACGGGACCCAGTACTTC	CASSLSGQGDGTQYF
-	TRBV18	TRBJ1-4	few	TGTGCCAGCTCACCAGCGCCAACAACTAATGAAAAACTGTTTTTT	CASSPAPTTNEKLFF
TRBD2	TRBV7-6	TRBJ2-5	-	TGTGCCAGCAGCTTAGCTCTACTAGCGGGGGGGCCTGGGGAGACCCAGTACTTC	CASSLALLAGGPGETQYF
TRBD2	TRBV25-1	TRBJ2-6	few	TGTGCCAGCAGCCCCAGCGGGGGCCCCCCATCTGGGGCCAACGTCCTGACTTTC	CASSPSGGPPSGANVLTF
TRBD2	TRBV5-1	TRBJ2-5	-	TGCGCCAGCAGGCCCTCTAGCGGATCAAAGACCCAGTACTTC	CASRPSSGSKTQYF
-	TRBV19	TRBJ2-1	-	TGTGCCAGTAGAGTAGCCCGCGATGAGCAGTTCTTC	CASRVARDEQFF
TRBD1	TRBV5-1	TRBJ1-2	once	TGCGCCAGCAGTCCTGGGGGACAGGGGTCCCGTGGCTATGGCTACACCTTC	CASSPGGQGSRGYGYTF
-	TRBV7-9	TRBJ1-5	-	TGTGCCAGCAGCTTAGCGACGGGACACCTCAATCAGCCCCAGCATTTT	CASSLATGHLNQPQHF
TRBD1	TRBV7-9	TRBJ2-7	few	TGTGCCAGCAGCTTGGGACAGGCGACGCAGTACTTC	CASSLGQATQYF
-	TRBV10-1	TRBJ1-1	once	TGCGCCAGCAGTGAGTCGGGGGGGCTTGGCACTGAAGCTTTCTTT	CASSESGGLGTEAFF
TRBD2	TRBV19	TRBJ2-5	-	TGTGCCAGTAGAAGTAGCGGGGAAGAGACCCAGTACTTC	CASRSSGEETQYF
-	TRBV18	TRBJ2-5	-	TGTGCCAGCTCTCCCCGTGGGAGAAGGCAAGAGACCCAGTACTTC	CASSPRGRRQETQYF
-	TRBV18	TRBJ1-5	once	TGTGCCAGCTCACCAGTCGGGAATAGCAATCAGCCCCAGCATTTT	CASSPVGNSNQPQHF
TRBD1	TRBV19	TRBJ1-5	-	TGTGCCAGTAGTACGAACAGGGGAAGGAGCAATCAGCCCCAGCATTTT	CASSTNRGRSNQPQHF
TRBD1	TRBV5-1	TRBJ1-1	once	TGCGCCAGCAGCTTCGGACAGGGTCGGACTGAAGCTTTCTTT	CASSFGQGRTEAFF